A selection of T cell receptor beta chains follows, all from one sample in a study of tumor-infiltrating lymphocytes in oesophageal squamous cell carcinoma. MiXCR was run by TCRdb on the PCR reads, yielding one entry per CDR3 protein. The sample includes 13,000 or so distinct CDR3 sequences, roughly 46% seen only once; the top ten take roughly 14%. The sequencing sample was made of normal esophageal tissue next to the tumor. These receptors all come from a male donor with esophageal squamous cell carcinoma. The CDR3 runs from the conserved cysteine through the conserved F or W. Each record gives: CDR3 DNA, CDR3 protein, CDR3 length, clone size, J gene, V gene, D gene. A D gene is named only where the DNA matches it firmly. Clone size is shown for a subset of rows, as once, few, many or a class of expanded clone.

DNA: TGTGCCAGCAGTTACAGAGGGACAGGGAAGACCAAAAACATTCAGTACTTC; CDR3: CASSYRGTGKTKNIQYF; length: 17; size: -; J: TRBJ2-4; V: TRBV6-5; D: TRBD1
DNA: TGTGCCAGCAGCTTAAGTAGCGGGTACACAGATACGCAGTTTTTT; CDR3: CASSLSSGYTDTQFF; length: 15; size: -; J: TRBJ1-4; V: TRBV7-2; D: -
DNA: TGTGCCAGCAGCTTAGAAAGGACAGGGAACAATGAGCAGTTCTTC; CDR3: CASSLERTGNNEQFF; length: 15; size: -; J: TRBJ2-1; V: TRBV11-1; D: TRBD1
DNA: TGTGCCAGCAGTTATCGAGCGGGATCCTACGAGCAGTACTTC; CDR3: CASSYRAGSYEQYF; length: 14; size: medium-sized; J: TRBJ2-7; V: TRBV28; D: TRBD2
DNA: TGTGCCAGCATCAAACAGGGGAACACTGAAGCTTTCTTT; CDR3: CASIKQGNTEAFF; length: 13; size: -; J: TRBJ1-1; V: TRBV6-8; D: -
DNA: TGTGCCAGCAGGAAGGAGGGGGCGGGCGGCTACACCTTC; CDR3: CASRKEGAGGYTF; length: 13; size: -; J: TRBJ1-2; V: TRBV2; D: TRBD1
DNA: TGCGCCAGCAGCCCGGGCCTCAACAGGGTAAATCAGCCCCAGCATTTT; CDR3: CASSPGLNRVNQPQHF; length: 16; size: -; J: TRBJ1-5; V: TRBV5-1; D: -
DNA: TGTGCCAGCAGCTTATTGGGACAGAGCCACATACTTCCCTACGAGCAGTACTTC; CDR3: CASSLLGQSHILPYEQYF; length: 18; size: -; J: TRBJ2-7; V: TRBV12-3/TRBV12-4; D: TRBD1
DNA: TGTGCCAGCAGAAAAATGGACAGGGCTAATCAGCCCCAGCATTTT; CDR3: CASRKMDRANQPQHF; length: 15; size: once; J: TRBJ1-5; V: TRBV6-2/TRBV6-3; D: TRBD1
DNA: TGTGCCAGCAGCGCGACACCCGCCGGGACTCAGGGGGAAGTCTTC; CDR3: CASSATPAGTQGEVF; length: 15; size: medium-sized; J: TRBJ2-5; V: TRBV7-8; D: -
DNA: TGTGCCAGCAGCTTTGGACTAGGGTACAATGAGCAGTTCTTC; CDR3: CASSFGLGYNEQFF; length: 14; size: many; J: TRBJ2-1; V: TRBV11-2; D: TRBD2
DNA: TGTGCCAGCAGTGAATATGGGGATCCGGGGTATGGCTACACCTTC; CDR3: CASSEYGDPGYGYTF; length: 15; size: -; J: TRBJ1-2; V: TRBV6-1; D: -